The entry below describes one T cell receptor (beta chain). The antigen is not known. One end of the junction fails to match germline, which may point to a read error. The data were obtained in a study of cytomegalovirus exposure and HLA in healthy donors. The CDR3 has 14 residues. Germline V gives CDR1 MDHEN, CDR2 SYDVKM. PCR used 60 Vbeta primers and 13 Jbeta primers. Sequenced by immunoSEQ multiplex PCR; TCRdb stores in-frame clones only, minus some. The repertoire consists of 120,000 or so clones, with around 79% occurring once and the leading ten covering about 4%. Study results and limitations: At a 0.05 false discovery rate, a later analysis found approximately 15,000 TCR beta sequences to be associated with HLA alleles. When analyzed later, the rates of TCR association showed variation by HLA locus, with DRB1 the most and HLA-C the fewest. Equally common other TCR beta chains were less clonally expanded than HLA-associated ones, a later analysis found.

This sequence was found in a woman aged 40 to 50 in good health and CMV-seronegative. The sequenced material came from PBMCs. The rearrangement uses TRBV28 and TRBJ2-6; 7 nucleotides agree with TRBD1. Written as DNA, the CDR3 is TGTGCCAGTGACAGGGCTTCTGGGGCCAACGGCCTGACTTTC. It yields the protein CASDRASGANGLTF. Complete variable domain (other parts from reference TRBV28 and TRBJ2-6): DVKVTQSSRYLVKRTGEKVFLECVQDMDHENMFWYRQDPGLGLRLIYFSYDVKMKEKGDIPEGYSVSREKKERFSLILESASTNQTSMYLCASDRASGANGLTFGAGSRLTVL.